Listed below are T cell receptor beta chains from one sample, sequenced in a study of identifying expanded T cells in peripheral blood. Using immunoSEQ multiplex PCR, the repertoire was profiled, and TCRdb retains in-frame clones only, with some absent. The table has 85,000 to 100,000 clones, approximately 89% seen once. Material: blood. The receptors shown here come from a person aged 18-69 years in good health. The CDR3 runs from the conserved cysteine through the conserved F or W. The order of the fields is V gene, J gene, clone size, D gene, CDR3 DNA, CDR3 protein. The D gene is left open where the match is weak. Rows may omit the clone size; those that give it use once, few, many or a size class.

>TRBV5-1|TRBJ2-2|once|TRBD1
TGCGCCAGCAGCTTGGGACAGGGGGCAGTCGGGGAGCTGTTTTTT
CASSLGQGAVGELFF
>TRBV28|TRBJ1-2|.|.
TGTGCCAGCAGTTTACCCCCGTTACACGGCTACACCTTC
CASSLPPLHGYTF
>TRBV2|TRBJ2-1|.|.
TGTGCCAGCGGCAAAAATGAGCAGTTCTTC
CASGKNEQFF
>TRBV6-5|TRBJ2-1|.|TRBD1
TGTGCCAGCAGTTACCGGGGACAGGTCTACAATGAGCAGTTCTTC
CASSYRGQVYNEQFF
>TRBV23-1|TRBJ2-7|.|.
TGCGCCAGCAAGGGGGGGGAGCAGTACTTC
CASKGGEQYF
>TRBV25-1|TRBJ2-7|few|.
TGTGCCAGTTTGGGTGGGGAGCAGTACTTC
CASLGGEQYF
>TRBV15|TRBJ1-2|.|.
TGTGCCACCAGCAGAGGGCAAGTACTCGGCTACACCTTC
CATSRGQVLGYTF
>TRBV18|TRBJ2-1|.|TRBD2
TGTGCCAGCTCAGCAGTCCCTAGCGGGAGACAATACAATGAGCAGTTCTTC
CASSAVPSGRQYNEQFF
>TRBV7-9|TRBJ2-1|.|.
TGTGCCAGCAGCTTCGACGAAAATGAGCAGTTCTTC
CASSFDENEQFF
>TRBV5-1|TRBJ2-5|.|.
TGCGCCACCCGGAGGGCGGGGCAAGAGACCCAGTACTTC
CATRRAGQETQYF
>TRBV29-1|TRBJ1-1|.|TRBD1
TGCAGCGTTGGACAGGGAGTAACTGAAGCTTTCTTT
CSVGQGVTEAFF
>TRBV6-6|TRBJ2-3|.|.
TGTGCCAGCACCAGGACTCTCACAGATACGCAGTATTTT
CASTRTLTDTQYF
>TRBV28|TRBJ1-2|.|TRBD1
TGTGCCAGCAGTTTTCAGACAGGGGGAAGCTATGGCTACACCTTC
CASSFQTGGSYGYTF
>TRBV6-1|TRBJ1-1|once|.
TGTGCCAGCAGTGTCTCGCCTATCAGCCGGCTTGAAGCTTTCTTT
CASSVSPISRLEAFF
>TRBV28|TRBJ2-7|.|.
TGTGCCAGCAGTCGGAGCTGGCTGAGCTCCTACGAGCAGTACTTC
CASSRSWLSSYEQYF
>TRBV6-4|TRBJ2-2|.|.
TGTGCCAGCAGTGGCAGGGCCGGGGACACCGGGGAGCTGTTTTTT
CASSGRAGDTGELFF
>TRBV25-1|TRBJ1-4|.|.
TGTGCCAGCAGTGATCCCGGGCCTTCAGGAAAACTGTTTTTT
CASSDPGPSGKLFF
>TRBV2|TRBJ1-4|.|TRBD1
TGTGCCAGCAGTTCCGGGACAGGGGGCGAAAAACTGTTTTTT
CASSSGTGGEKLFF